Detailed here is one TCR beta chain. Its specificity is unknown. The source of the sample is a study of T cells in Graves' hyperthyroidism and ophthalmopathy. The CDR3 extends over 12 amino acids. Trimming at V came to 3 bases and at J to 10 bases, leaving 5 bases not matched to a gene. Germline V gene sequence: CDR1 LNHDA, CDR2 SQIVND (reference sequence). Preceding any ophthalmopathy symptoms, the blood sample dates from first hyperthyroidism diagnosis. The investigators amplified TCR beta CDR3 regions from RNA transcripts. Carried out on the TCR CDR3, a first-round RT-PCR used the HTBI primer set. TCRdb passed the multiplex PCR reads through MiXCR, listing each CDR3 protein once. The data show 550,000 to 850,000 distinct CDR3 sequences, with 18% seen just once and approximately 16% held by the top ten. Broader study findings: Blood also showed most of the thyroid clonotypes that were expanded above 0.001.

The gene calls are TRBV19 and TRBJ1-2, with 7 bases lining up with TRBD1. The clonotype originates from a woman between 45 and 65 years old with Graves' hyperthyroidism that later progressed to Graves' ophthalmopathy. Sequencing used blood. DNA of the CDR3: TGTGCCAGTAGTATCTCGGACAGGAACTACACCTTC. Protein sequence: CASSISDRNYTF.